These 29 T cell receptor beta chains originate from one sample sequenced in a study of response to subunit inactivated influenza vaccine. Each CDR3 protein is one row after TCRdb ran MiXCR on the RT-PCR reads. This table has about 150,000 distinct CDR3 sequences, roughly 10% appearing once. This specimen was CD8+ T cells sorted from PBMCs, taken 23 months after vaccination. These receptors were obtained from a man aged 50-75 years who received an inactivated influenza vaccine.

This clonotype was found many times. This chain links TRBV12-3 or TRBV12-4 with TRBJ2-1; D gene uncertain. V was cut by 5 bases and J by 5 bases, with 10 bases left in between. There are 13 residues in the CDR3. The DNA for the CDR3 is TGTGCCAGCAGTCCAGAACCCAACAATGAGCAGTTCTTC. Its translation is CASSPEPNNEQFF.

The CDR3 bases are TGTGCCAGCAGCCCCCTCGGCAACTCCTACAATGAGCAGTTCTTC. It is translated as CASSPLGNSYNEQFF. This chain uses TRBV28 with TRBJ2-1; D unresolved. Per the germline V gene, CDR1 is MDHEN and CDR2 is SYDVKM. The CDR3 sequence is 15 residues long. V was clipped by 6 bases and J by 0 bases, with 12 bases between them.

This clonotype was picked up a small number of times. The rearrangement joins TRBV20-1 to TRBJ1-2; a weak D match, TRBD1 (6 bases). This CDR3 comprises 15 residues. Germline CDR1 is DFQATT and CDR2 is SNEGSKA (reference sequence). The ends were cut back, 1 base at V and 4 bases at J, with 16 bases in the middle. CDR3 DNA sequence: TGCAGTGCTAGAGTAATGGGCCAGGGGTCCTATGGCTACACCTTC. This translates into CSARVMGQGSYGYTF.

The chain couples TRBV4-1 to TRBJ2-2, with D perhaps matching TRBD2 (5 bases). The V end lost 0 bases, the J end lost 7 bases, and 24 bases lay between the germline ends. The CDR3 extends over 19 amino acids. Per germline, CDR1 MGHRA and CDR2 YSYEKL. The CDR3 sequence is CASSQDPPERPDPVGELFF. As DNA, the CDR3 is TGCGCCAGCAGCCAAGATCCCCCGGAGCGGCCCGATCCCGTCGGGGAGCTGTTTTTT.

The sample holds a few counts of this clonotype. CDR3 bases: TGCAGTGCTAGCCTCCCGGGGACTAGCGGCATAGGGGATTCCTACAATGAGCAGTTCTTC. It encodes CSASLPGTSGIGDSYNEQFF. V and J are TRBV20-1 and TRBJ2-1, with TRBD2 identical over 11 bases. Germline CDR1 and CDR2: DFQATT and SNEGSKA (reference sequence). V dropped 3 bases and J dropped 1; count of bases not matched to a gene: 17. The CDR3 spans 20 residues.

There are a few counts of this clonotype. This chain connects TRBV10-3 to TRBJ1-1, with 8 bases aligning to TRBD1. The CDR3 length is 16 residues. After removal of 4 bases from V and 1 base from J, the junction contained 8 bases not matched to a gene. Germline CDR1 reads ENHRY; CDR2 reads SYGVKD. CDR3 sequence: CAISGTTGDGNTEAFF. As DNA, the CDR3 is TGTGCCATCAGTGGTACGACAGGGGACGGGAACACTGAAGCTTTCTTT.

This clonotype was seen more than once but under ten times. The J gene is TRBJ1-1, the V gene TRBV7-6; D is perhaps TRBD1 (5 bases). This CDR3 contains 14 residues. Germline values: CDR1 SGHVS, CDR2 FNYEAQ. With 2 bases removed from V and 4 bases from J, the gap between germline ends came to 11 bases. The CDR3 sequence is CASSLIPGSTEAFF. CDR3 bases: TGTGCCAGCAGCTTAATCCCAGGGAGCACTGAAGCTTTCTTT.

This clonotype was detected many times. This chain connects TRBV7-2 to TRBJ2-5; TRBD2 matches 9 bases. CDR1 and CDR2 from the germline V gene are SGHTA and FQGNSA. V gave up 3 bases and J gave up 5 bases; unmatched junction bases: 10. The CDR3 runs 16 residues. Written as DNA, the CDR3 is TGTGCCAGCAGCTTGACTAGCGGCTCAATCTGGGAGACCCAGTACTTC. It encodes CASSLTSGSIWETQYF.

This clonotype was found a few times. The CDR3 loop reads CASSLAGGLAGGYEQYF. CDR3 nucleotide sequence: TGTGCCAGCAGCTTAGCAGGAGGGCTAGCGGGGGGTTACGAGCAGTACTTC. J is TRBJ2-7 and V is TRBV7-9; 11 bases line up with TRBD2. Germline V gene data show CDR1 as SEHNR and CDR2 as FQNEAQ (reference sequence). Unmatched junction bases numbered 8, after V lost 0 bases and J lost 4 bases. This CDR3 has 17 amino acids.

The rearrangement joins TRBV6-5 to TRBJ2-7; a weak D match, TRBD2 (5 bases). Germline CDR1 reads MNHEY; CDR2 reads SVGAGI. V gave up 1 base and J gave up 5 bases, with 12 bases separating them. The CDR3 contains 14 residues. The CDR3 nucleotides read TGTGCCAGCAGTTACTATGCAGGTAGCGACGAGCAGTACTTC. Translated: CASSYYAGSDEQYF.

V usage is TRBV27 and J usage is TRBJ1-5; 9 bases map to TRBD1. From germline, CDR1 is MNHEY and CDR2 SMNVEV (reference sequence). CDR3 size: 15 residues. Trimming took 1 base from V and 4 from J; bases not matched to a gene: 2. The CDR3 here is CASSLWGTGNQPQHF. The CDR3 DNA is TGTGCCAGCAGTTTATGGGGGACAGGGAATCAGCCCCAGCATTTT.

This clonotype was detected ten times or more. The CDR3 nucleotides read TGTGCCAGCAACCTAGGACAGGGAGAGCAAGAGACCCAGTACTTC. Amino acid sequence: CASNLGQGEQETQYF. The genes are TRBV12-3 or TRBV12-4 and TRBJ2-5; 8 bases align to TRBD1. The CDR3 runs 15 residues. The V segment lost 7 bases and the J segment 2 bases; nucleotides outside the gene matches: 9.

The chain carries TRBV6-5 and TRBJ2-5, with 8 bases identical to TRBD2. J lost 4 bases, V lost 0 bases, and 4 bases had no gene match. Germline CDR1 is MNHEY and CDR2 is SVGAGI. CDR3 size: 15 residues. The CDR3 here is CASSYSGLAGETQYF. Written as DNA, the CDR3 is TGTGCCAGCAGTTACTCGGGGCTAGCGGGAGAGACCCAGTACTTC.

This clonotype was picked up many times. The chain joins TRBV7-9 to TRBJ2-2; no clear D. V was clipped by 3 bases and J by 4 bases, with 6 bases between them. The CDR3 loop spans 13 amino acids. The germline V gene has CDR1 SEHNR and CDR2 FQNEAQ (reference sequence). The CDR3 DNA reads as TGTGCCAGCAGCTTCACAGCCACCGGGGAGCTGTTTTTT. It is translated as CASSFTATGELFF.

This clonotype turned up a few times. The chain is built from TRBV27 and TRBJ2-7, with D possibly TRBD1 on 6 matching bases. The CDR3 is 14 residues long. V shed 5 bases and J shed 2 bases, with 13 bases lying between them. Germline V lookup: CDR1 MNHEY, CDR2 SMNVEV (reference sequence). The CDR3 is CASSSGQSTYEQYF. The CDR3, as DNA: TGTGCCAGCAGTAGTGGACAGTCGACCTACGAGCAGTACTTC.

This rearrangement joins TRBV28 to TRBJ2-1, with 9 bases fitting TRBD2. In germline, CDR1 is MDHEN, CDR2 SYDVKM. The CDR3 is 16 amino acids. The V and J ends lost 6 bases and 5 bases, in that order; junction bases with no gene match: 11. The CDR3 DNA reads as TGTGCCAGCAGCCTGGGACTAGCTATCTACAACAATGAGCAGTTCTTC. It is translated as CASSLGLAIYNNEQFF.

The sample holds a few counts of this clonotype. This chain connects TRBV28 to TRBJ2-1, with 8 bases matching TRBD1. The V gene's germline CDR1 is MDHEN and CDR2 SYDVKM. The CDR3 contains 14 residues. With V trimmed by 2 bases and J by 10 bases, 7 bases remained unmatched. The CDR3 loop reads CASSLLSGGREQFF. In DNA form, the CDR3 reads TGTGCCAGCAGTTTACTATCAGGGGGCCGGGAGCAGTTCTTC.

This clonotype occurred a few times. Written as DNA, the CDR3 is TGTGCCTGGAGTGTACCCCCGAACACTGAAGCTTTCTTT. Amino acid sequence: CAWSVPPNTEAFF. The chain joins TRBV30 to TRBJ1-1; no definite D call. V was pared by 0 bases and J by 1 base, with 6 bases between. Germline CDR1 is GTSNPN and CDR2 is SVGIG (reference sequence). The CDR3 consists of 13 residues.

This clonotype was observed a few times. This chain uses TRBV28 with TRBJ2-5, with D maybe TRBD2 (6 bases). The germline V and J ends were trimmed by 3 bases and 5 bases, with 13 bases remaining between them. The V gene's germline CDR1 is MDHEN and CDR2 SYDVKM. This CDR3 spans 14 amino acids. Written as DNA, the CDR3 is TGTGCCAGCAGTTTTGGTCGGGGGACGGAGACCCAGTACTTC. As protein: CASSFGRGTETQYF.

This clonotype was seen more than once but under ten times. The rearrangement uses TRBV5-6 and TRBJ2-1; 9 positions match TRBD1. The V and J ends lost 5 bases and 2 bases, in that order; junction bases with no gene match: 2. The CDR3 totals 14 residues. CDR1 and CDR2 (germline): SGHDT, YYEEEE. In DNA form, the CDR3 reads TGTGCCAGCAGTGGGACAGGGACCTACAATGAGCAGTTCTTC. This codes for CASSGTGTYNEQFF.

The CDR3 region has the DNA TGCAGTGCTAGAGGTCATTACACACATCCCCGCCCCTCCTACGAGCAGTACTTC. Its translation is CSARGHYTHPRPSYEQYF. This sequence joins TRBV20-1 and TRBJ2-7, with D unclear. This CDR3 is built from 18 residues. Germline CDR1 is DFQATT and CDR2 is SNEGSKA (reference sequence). V was clipped by 1 base and J by 0 bases, with 22 bases between them.

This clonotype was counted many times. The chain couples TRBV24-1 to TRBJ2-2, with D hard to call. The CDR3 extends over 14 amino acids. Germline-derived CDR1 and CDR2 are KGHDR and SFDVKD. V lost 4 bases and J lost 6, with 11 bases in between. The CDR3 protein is CATSEYAPAGELFF. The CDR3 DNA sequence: TGTGCCACCAGTGAGTACGCTCCCGCCGGGGAGCTGTTTTTT.

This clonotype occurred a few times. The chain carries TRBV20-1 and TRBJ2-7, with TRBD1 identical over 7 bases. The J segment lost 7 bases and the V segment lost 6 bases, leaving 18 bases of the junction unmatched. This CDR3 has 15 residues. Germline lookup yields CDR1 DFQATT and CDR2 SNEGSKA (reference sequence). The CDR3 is CSAPGQPSNPLEQYF. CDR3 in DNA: TGCAGTGCCCCGGGACAGCCATCTAATCCCCTAGAGCAGTACTTC.

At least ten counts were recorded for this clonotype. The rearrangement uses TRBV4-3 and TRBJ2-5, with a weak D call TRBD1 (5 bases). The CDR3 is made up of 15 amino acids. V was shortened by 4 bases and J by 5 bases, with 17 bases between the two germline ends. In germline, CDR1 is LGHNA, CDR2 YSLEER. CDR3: CASSLHFMGRETQYF. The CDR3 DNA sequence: TGCGCCAGCAGCCTCCATTTCATGGGGCGGGAGACCCAGTACTTC.

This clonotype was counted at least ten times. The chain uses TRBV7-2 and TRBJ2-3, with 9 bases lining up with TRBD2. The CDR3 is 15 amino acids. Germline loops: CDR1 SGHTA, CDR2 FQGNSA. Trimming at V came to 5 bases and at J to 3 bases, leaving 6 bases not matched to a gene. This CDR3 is CASSQTSGITDTQYF. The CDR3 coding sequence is TGTGCCAGCAGCCAGACTAGCGGAATTACAGATACGCAGTATTTT.

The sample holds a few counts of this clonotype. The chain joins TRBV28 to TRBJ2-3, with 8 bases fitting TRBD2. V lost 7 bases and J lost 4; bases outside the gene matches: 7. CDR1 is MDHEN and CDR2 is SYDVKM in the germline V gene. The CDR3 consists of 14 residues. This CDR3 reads CASNEAGVADTQYF. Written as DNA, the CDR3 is TGTGCCAGCAACGAAGCGGGAGTTGCAGATACGCAGTATTTT.

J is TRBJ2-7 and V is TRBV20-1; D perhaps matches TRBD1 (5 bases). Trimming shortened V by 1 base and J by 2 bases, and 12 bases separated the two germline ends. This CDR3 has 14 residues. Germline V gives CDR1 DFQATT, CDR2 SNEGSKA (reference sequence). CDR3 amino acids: CSARARQYPYEQYF. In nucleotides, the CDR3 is TGCAGTGCTAGAGCACGACAGTACCCCTACGAGCAGTACTTC.

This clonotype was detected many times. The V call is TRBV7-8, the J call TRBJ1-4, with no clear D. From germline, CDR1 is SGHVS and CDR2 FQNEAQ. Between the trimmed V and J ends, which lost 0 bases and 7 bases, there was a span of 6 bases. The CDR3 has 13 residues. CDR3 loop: CASSLAYSEKLFF. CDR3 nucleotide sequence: TGTGCCAGCAGCTTAGCGTACAGTGAAAAACTGTTTTTT.

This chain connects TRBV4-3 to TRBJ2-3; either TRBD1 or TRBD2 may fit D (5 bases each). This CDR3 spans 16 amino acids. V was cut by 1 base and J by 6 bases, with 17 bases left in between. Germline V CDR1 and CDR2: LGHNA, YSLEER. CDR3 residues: CASSQVGTPREDTQYF. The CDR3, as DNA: TGCGCCAGCAGCCAAGTGGGGACGCCGCGCGAGGATACGCAGTATTTT.